This T cell receptor beta chain appears in the sequencing data of a study of blood T cell repertoires in COVID-19 (dated by TCRdb to the early 2020s). For the study in its entirety: Samples from collaborators originated in the United States, Italy and Spain and spanned both the acute and convalescent phases of COVID-19. The prospective study material was composed of cDNA or gDNA derived from T cells, B-cell-depleted T cells, or PBMCs. The dataset comprised deeply sampled blood TCRbeta repertoires from subjects exposed to, actively infected with, or recovered from COVID-19. The repertoires were released in a freely available public database meant as a resource for research on the immune response to SARS-CoV-2. Samples were obtained from the ongoing ImmuneRACE study (first 160 participants) and from approximately 1,200 subjects provided by 6 global collaborators. The sample metadata nearly always contained a de-identified subject ID, COVID-19 status, age in years and sex. Where available, HLA class I and class II types were obtained from metadata supplied by the sample provider rather than from assay-based typing.

The immunoSEQ Assay, a bias-controlled multiplex PCR, was used to amplify TCRbeta CDR3 regions from genomic DNA. The paper's data handling went like this. The number of nucleated cells in each sample was estimated by amplification of reference gene primers within the assay. To quantify the absolute abundance of each unique TCRbeta CDR3 rearrangement, sequence reads were collapsed and filtered. For each sample, productive Simpson clonality was calculated as the square root of Simpson's diversity index across productive rearrangements. Here the immuneACCESS table is served through TCRdb, limited to in-frame sequences with V and J called. Missing clones are a known gap in these copies; in checked studies unresolved V genes cover under half, and the rest lacks a known reason. The DNA was the basis for D and trimming; V, J and clone size are from that table. Here the sample has about 92,000 clones; around 85% occur a single time. 15% to 20% of the sample is taken by the ten largest.

Results and caveats for the whole study, not just this receptor: The quantity of clinical and demographic metadata differed by source and by participant and was supplied without curation.

A word on this clone: The specificity of this receptor is unknown. Base quality data are lacking; no much larger clone is found one base away.

The CDR3 starts with the cysteine, ends with the phenylalanine, and has 16 residues. Of all the DNA, just the CDR3 is kept, 48 bases in frame from base 1. Germline trimming: 4 bases from V, 0 bases from J; junction bases outside gene matches: 5. Based on the germline V gene, the CDR1 and CDR2 sequences are SGHRS and YFSETQ. In Seattle, one collaborating source enrolled patients while the infection was active and tracked those patients longitudinally over the course of disease. Whole blood was collected in K2EDTA tubes by collaborating institutions according to the institutions' own protocols. For TCRbeta analysis, collaborators shipped samples in one of three forms: frozen whole blood, isolated PBMCs, or DNA extracted from either of those sample types.

The chain is encoded by TRBV5-1 joined to TRBJ2-5; a stretch of 11 junction bases matches TRBD1. This clonotype originated in a woman between 55 and 75 years old with COVID-19, enrolled during active disease. The sequencing sample was made of peripheral blood. In nucleotides, the sequence is TGCGCCAGCAGCACAGGACAGGGGGCGGACCAAGAGACCCAGTACTTC. Its translation is CASSTGQGADQETQYF.